The 29 T cell receptor beta chains reported below all come from one sample, sequenced in a study of T-cell reconstitution after alpha-beta-depleted transplantation in children. Using unique molecular identifiers, the investigators prepared the TCRbeta library. TCRdb re-called the PCR reads through MiXCR, storing one row per CDR3 protein. This repertoire shows about 830,000 distinct CDR3 sequences, roughly 15% found once; its top ten account for approximately 5%. This specimen was PBMCs, mostly from graft donor cells, taken 360 days after TCRalphabeta/CD19-depleted stem cell transplant. These receptors all come from a male patient aged 10 to 17 who had a stem cell transplant for acute lymphoblastic leukemia, so the T cells may come from the graft donor.

As regards this clonotype: The conserved closing phenylalanine or tryptophan is absent in this CDR3, likely reflecting a read error. V is TRBV24-1 and J is TRBJ2-5; D call uncertain. Germline V gene lookup returns CDR1 KGHDR and CDR2 SFDVKD. CDR3 length: 13 residues. V shed 4 bases and J shed 1 base, with 6 bases lying between them. The CDR3 bases are TGTGCCACCAGTGACAACTTCCAAGAGACCCAGTACCTC. It encodes CATSDNFQETQYL.

The chain employs TRBV18 and TRBJ2-3, with 7 bases that match TRBD2. This CDR3 contains 13 residues. Per germline, CDR1 KGHSH and CDR2 LQKENI. V lost 8 bases and J lost 6; bases outside the gene matches: 8. CDR3 DNA: TGTGCCAGCAAAAAGGGAGGGATCGATACGCAGTATTTT. It is translated as CASKKGGIDTQYF. Full variable domain (missing parts from reference TRBV18 and TRBJ2-3): NAGVMQNPRHLVRRRGQEARLRCSPMKGHSHVYWYRQLPEEGLKFMVYLQKENIIDESGMPKERFSAEFPKEGPSILRIQQVVRGDSAAYFCASKKGGIDTQYFGPGTRLTVL.

This clonotype was recorded at least ten times. The chain is built from TRBV2 and TRBJ2-1; 15 nucleotides match TRBD2. Germline CDR1 reads SNHLY; CDR2 reads FYNNEI. Trimming cost V 11 bases and J 7 bases; bases outside gene matches: 9. The CDR3 loop spans 15 amino acids. CDR3 coding DNA: TGTGCCTTAGGCTCGGGGACTAGCGGGAGGAATGAGCAGTTCTTC. Protein: CALGSGTSGRNEQFF.

The CDR3 region has the DNA TGCGCCAGCAGCGCGGCCCCGGCGAGCACTGAAGCTTTCTTT. Encoded protein: CASSAAPASTEAFF. V gene TRBV5-1 combines with J gene TRBJ1-1; D is unclear. The germline V gene has CDR1 SGHRS and CDR2 YFSETQ. There are 14 residues in the CDR3. V was pared by 4 bases and J by 4 bases, with 14 bases between.

The chain uses TRBV5-1 and TRBJ1-5; tentatively, D is TRBD1 (5 bases). Per germline, CDR1 SGHRS and CDR2 YFSETQ. The V end was cut by 0 bases, the J end by 5 bases, with 12 bases between. This CDR3 contains 15 residues. The CDR3, as DNA: TGCGCCAGCAGCTTGGGGGGGACGACGGATCAGCCCCAGCATTTT. Protein: CASSLGGTTDQPQHF.

V and J are TRBV9 and TRBJ2-1, with 8 bases identical to TRBD2. The length of the CDR3 is 19 residues. CDR1 is SGDLS and CDR2 is YYNGEE in the germline V gene. The V and J ends lost 3 bases and 2 bases, in that order; junction bases with no gene match: 16. CDR3 residues: CASSGLPGKTGGPYNEQFF. The CDR3, as DNA: TGTGCCAGCAGCGGACTCCCCGGAAAAACGGGAGGGCCCTACAATGAGCAGTTCTTC.

The J gene is TRBJ2-6, the V gene TRBV11-1; maybe TRBD2 (6 bases). Per germline, CDR1 SGHAT and CDR2 FQDESV (reference sequence). The germline V and J ends were trimmed by 0 bases and 1 base, with 19 bases remaining between them. This CDR3 has 20 amino acids. The chain's CDR3 is CASSLALLAVFGSGANVLTF. The CDR3 DNA follows: TGTGCCAGCAGCTTAGCACTATTAGCGGTCTTTGGTTCTGGGGCCAACGTCCTGACTTTC.

The V call is TRBV4-1, the J call TRBJ2-1; 11 bases agree with TRBD2. The CDR3 length is 17 residues. With V trimmed by 1 base and J by 7 bases, 9 bases remained unmatched. Germline V gives CDR1 MGHRA, CDR2 YSYEKL. CDR3 nucleotides: TGCGCCAGCAGCCAAGGGGTGCCTAGCGGGAGGAGAAATGAGCAGTTCTTC. This gives the protein CASSQGVPSGRRNEQFF.

The table lists this clonotype with a few counts. The chain recombines TRBV25-1 with TRBJ2-7, with D maybe TRBD2 (6 bases). Trimming took off 3 bases at V and 3 bases at J, with 12 bases between the two ends. Germline V lookup: CDR1 MGHDK, CDR2 SYGVNS. This CDR3 spans 14 amino acids. The CDR3 loop is CASSDRRESYEQYF. In DNA form, the CDR3 reads TGTGCCAGCAGTGACCGACGGGAGAGCTACGAGCAGTACTTC.

The V call is TRBV20-1, the J call TRBJ1-1, with 7 bases lining up with TRBD1. The CDR3 runs to 13 residues. V lost 6 bases and J lost 8; bases outside the gene matches: 12. The V gene's germline CDR1 is DFQATT and CDR2 SNEGSKA (reference sequence). The CDR3: CSALQDRDLEAFF. The DNA for the CDR3 is TGCAGTGCCCTCCAAGACAGGGACTTGGAAGCTTTCTTT.

This chain joins TRBV12-3 or TRBV12-4 and TRBJ1-3, with D perhaps matching TRBD1 (6 bases). This CDR3 has 15 amino acids. V lost 9 bases, J lost 0 bases, and 15 bases lay in between. CDR3 in DNA: TGTGCCAGTAAGACAGGATCACACTCTGGAAACACCATATATTTT. Translation: CASKTGSHSGNTIYF.

The chain employs TRBV11-3 and TRBJ1-5; a possible D gene is TRBD1 (6 bases). The CDR3 consists of 16 residues. Germline V gene lookup returns CDR1 SGHNT and CDR2 YENEEA. V was cut by 1 base and J by 6 bases, with 16 bases left in between. In DNA form, the CDR3 reads TGTGCCAGCAGCTTAGGGGGGGCGCTTCGAAGTCAGCCCCAGCATTTT. The encoded protein is CASSLGGALRSQPQHF.

This clonotype was observed a few times. The CDR3 here is CASSVADTGGTQYF. In DNA, the CDR3 is TGTGCCAGCAGCGTAGCGGACACCGGAGGGACCCAGTACTTC. This chain links TRBV9 with TRBJ2-5, with D possibly called TRBD1 or TRBD2 (5 bases each). V lost 0 bases to trimming and J lost 7 bases, with 13 bases between them. The CDR3 loop spans 14 amino acids. Germline V gives CDR1 SGDLS, CDR2 YYNGEE.

Regarding this clonotype: Given a much more abundant clone one base away, this may be a read error. The rearrangement uses TRBV7-2 and TRBJ2-5, with 7 bases aligning to TRBD1. The CDR3 extends over 16 amino acids. The germline CDR1 and CDR2 sequences are SGHTA and FQGNSA. Here the CDR3 reads CAGSRGQQLNQETQYF. The CDR3 DNA is TGTGCCGGCAGCCGGGGACAGCAACTGAACCAAGAGACCCAGTACTTC.

V gene TRBV29-1 combines with J gene TRBJ2-7; 7 nucleotides match TRBD2. The V segment lost 7 bases and the J segment 2 bases; nucleotides outside the gene matches: 8. CDR3 size: 13 residues. The germline gives CDR1 SQVTM, CDR2 ANQGSEA. The CDR3 reads CSAEGEGTYEQYF. CDR3 nucleotides: TGCAGCGCGGAAGGGGAGGGGACCTACGAGCAGTACTTC.

V and J are TRBV4-1 and TRBJ2-3; the match to TRBD2 covers 10 bases. The CDR3 consists of 17 residues. Germline lookup yields CDR1 MGHRA and CDR2 YSYEKL. With 1 base clipped from V and 0 bases from J, the junction kept 4 bases outside the gene matches. CDR3 coding DNA: TGCGCCAGCAGCCAAGGCCTAGCGGGGGCTAGCACAGATACGCAGTATTTT. Residues: CASSQGLAGASTDTQYF.

V usage is TRBV2 and J usage is TRBJ2-1; D is undetermined. CDR3 length equals 13 residues. V shed 5 bases and J shed 10 bases, with 15 bases lying between them. Germline CDR1 SNHLY, CDR2 FYNNEI. CDR3 loop: CASSRPRADEQFF. The DNA for the CDR3 is TGTGCCAGCAGTCGACCCCGGGCGGACGAGCAGTTCTTC.

V and J are TRBV20-1 and TRBJ2-5, with TRBD1 matching 7 bases. The V segment lost 8 bases and the J segment 2 bases; nucleotides outside the gene matches: 11. The CDR3 covers 14 residues. Germline CDR1 is DFQATT and CDR2 is SNEGSKA (reference sequence). In DNA, the CDR3 is TGCAGTACGTACCCGGGACAGATTCAAGAGACCCAGTACTTC. Translation gives CSTYPGQIQETQYF.

This clonotype occurred a few times. The chain is built from TRBV29-1 and TRBJ2-3, with no clear D. V was cut by 8 bases and J by 2 bases, with 11 bases left in between. The germline gives CDR1 SQVTM, CDR2 ANQGSEA. The CDR3 spans 12 residues. CDR3 amino acids: CSSDGTTDTQYF. DNA of the CDR3: TGCAGCTCGGACGGAACCACAGATACGCAGTATTTT.

The chain joins TRBV4-1 to TRBJ2-2; a possible D gene is TRBD2 (5 bases). Germline V CDR1 and CDR2: MGHRA, YSYEKL. This CDR3 region has 15 residues. V lost 6 bases to trimming and J lost 8 bases, with 19 bases between them. DNA for the CDR3: TGCGCCAGCAGGCCTATTGGACTGAGGGCGGGGGAGCTGTTTTTT. It yields the protein CASRPIGLRAGELFF.

Only a few counts were recorded for this clonotype. The chain combines TRBV30 with TRBJ1-4, with 7 bases aligning to TRBD1. This CDR3 has 12 amino acids. J was trimmed by 7 bases and V by 5 bases; bases with no gene match: 4. In germline, CDR1 is GTSNPN, CDR2 SVGIG (reference sequence). The CDR3 region has the DNA TGTGCCTGGGCGACAGGGAGTGAAAAACTGTTTTTT. This translates into CAWATGSEKLFF.

V usage is TRBV12-3 or TRBV12-4 and J usage is TRBJ2-7; TRBD1 matches at 9 bases. The ends lost 6 bases at V and 4 bases at J; junction bases unmatched: 10. There are 15 residues in the CDR3. The CDR3 here is CASRPDDRGSYEQYF. The DNA of the CDR3 is TGTGCCAGCAGACCTGATGACAGGGGGAGTTACGAGCAGTACTTC.

This clonotype has more than one count but fewer than ten. This chain connects TRBV4-1 to TRBJ2-1, with D possibly TRBD2 on 6 matching bases. The length of the CDR3 is 16 residues. From germline, CDR1 is MGHRA and CDR2 YSYEKL. Trimming removed 2 bases at V and 3 bases at J, with 14 bases between. Here the CDR3 DNA reads TGCGCCAGCAGCCAACTGTCGGGACTCGACTACAATGAGCAGTTCTTC. This sequence encodes CASSQLSGLDYNEQFF.

The chain couples TRBV20-1 to TRBJ1-1; 8 nucleotides match TRBD1. The junction had 10 bases not matched to a gene; V was cut back by 3 bases and J by 1 base. The CDR3 is 16 amino acids. Per germline, CDR1 DFQATT and CDR2 SNEGSKA (reference sequence). As DNA, the CDR3 is TGCAGTGCTAGTCGACAGGGGTGGTCCGAGAACACTGAAGCTTTCTTT. Its protein is CSASRQGWSENTEAFF.

The rearrangement joins TRBV27 to TRBJ2-4; D is uncertain. Germline loops: CDR1 MNHEY, CDR2 SMNVEV (reference sequence). V dropped 8 bases and J dropped 6 bases, with 14 bases sitting between them. The CDR3 contains 13 residues. CDR3 amino acids: CASWLEPSNIQYF. DNA for the CDR3: TGTGCCAGCTGGTTGGAGCCGTCAAACATTCAGTACTTC.

V usage is TRBV20-1 and J usage is TRBJ2-7; D perhaps matches TRBD1 (7 bases). The germline V gene encodes CDR1 DFQATT and CDR2 SNEGSKA (reference sequence). V lost 5 bases and J lost 0, with 17 bases in between. This CDR3 contains 15 residues. This CDR3 is CSARGWDSYSYEQYF. The DNA for the CDR3 is TGCAGTGCTCGGGGGTGGGACAGTTACTCCTACGAGCAGTACTTC.

This clonotype has at least ten counts. The gene calls are TRBV15 and TRBJ2-7, with 7 bases identical to TRBD2. Germline assignment: CDR1 LNHNV and CDR2 YYDKDF (reference sequence). The CDR3 is 16 amino acids. V shed 3 bases and J 2 bases; nucleotides not matched to a gene: 10. This CDR3 reads CATSRERTGGTYEQYF. The CDR3 region has the DNA TGTGCCACCAGCAGGGAACGGACGGGGGGAACCTACGAGCAGTACTTC. Full variable domain (rest looked up from reference TRBV15 and TRBJ2-7): DAMVIQNPRYQVTQFGKPVTLSCSQTLNHNVMYWYQQKSSQAPKLLFHYYDKDFNNEADTPDNFQSRRPNTSFCFLDIRSPGLGDTAMYLCATSRERTGGTYEQYFGPGTRLTVT.

This clonotype showed up many times. The chain couples TRBV20-1 to TRBJ2-3; 9 bases match TRBD1. Germline values: CDR1 DFQATT, CDR2 SNEGSKA (reference sequence). The CDR3 is made up of 14 amino acids. V dropped 5 bases and J dropped 0; count of bases not matched to a gene: 3. The CDR3 sequence is CSAPGTGSTDTQYF. DNA of the CDR3: TGCAGTGCTCCCGGGACAGGGAGCACAGATACGCAGTATTTT.

This clonotype occurred a few times. The J gene is TRBJ2-7, the V gene TRBV5-4, with D perhaps matching TRBD1 or TRBD2 (5 bases each). Germline assignment: CDR1 SGHNT and CDR2 YYREEE (reference sequence). This CDR3 is 13 amino acids long. V lost 4 bases and J 3 bases, leaving 11 bases between the germline ends. The chain's CDR3 is CASSVQGVYEQYF. For the CDR3, the DNA is TGTGCCAGCAGCGTGCAGGGAGTCTACGAGCAGTACTTC.